These T cell receptor beta chains were read from a single sample in a study of early T cells in non-severe SARS-CoV-2 infection. TCRdb redid the calling of the 5' RACE reads with MiXCR, one entry per CDR3 protein. The repertoire includes fewer than 85,000 distinct CDR3 sequences, roughly 12% of them detected once, and more than 4.5% sits in the top ten. Sequenced input: whole blood. Source of these receptors: an adult who was a healthcare worker with PCR-confirmed SARS-CoV-2 infection or an uninfected control (not recorded which). Each CDR3 is given with its conserved first and last residue. D genes are given only for firm matches. Not all rows give a size; the values are once, few, many and, for expanded clones, a class.

v_call	j_call	d_call	clone_size	cdr3_nt	cdr3_aa
TRBV2	TRBJ2-2	-	few	TGTGCCAGCAGCCCGGAAGTTCTTCGGGGGGAGCTGTTTTTT	CASSPEVLRGELFF
TRBV20-1	TRBJ1-5	TRBD1	-	TGCAGTGCTACCCGAGGGACAGATAGCAATCAGCCCCAGCATTTT	CSATRGTDSNQPQHF
TRBV9	TRBJ1-1	-	medium-sized	TGTGCCAGCAGCGTAGGTCTCGTGGGTACTGAAGCTTTCTTT	CASSVGLVGTEAFF
TRBV24-1	TRBJ1-2	TRBD1	few	TGTGCCACCAGTGTCAGACAGGGGGACAGCGGCTACACCTTC	CATSVRQGDSGYTF
TRBV5-4	TRBJ2-7	-	-	TGTGCCAGCAGCTTTTGGCAGACCTACGAGCAGTACTTC	CASSFWQTYEQYF
TRBV4-1	TRBJ1-6	-	many	TGCGCCAGCAGCCAAGATGGCCAGGGGCCCGCGAACTCACCCCTCCACTTT	CASSQDGQGPANSPLHF
TRBV15	TRBJ2-2	-	-	TGTGCCACCAGCAGAGATCGATGGAGATGGACCGGGGAGCTGTTTTTT	CATSRDRWRWTGELFF
TRBV28	TRBJ1-5	-	-	TGTGCCACCCTGGCCAGGGATCAGCCCCAGCATTTT	CATLARDQPQHF
TRBV9	TRBJ2-2	-	-	TGTGCCAGCGGACTGGCGGGCACCGGGGAGCTGTTTTTT	CASGLAGTGELFF
TRBV24-1	TRBJ2-7	-	-	TGTGCCACCAGTGATTTCTCCTACGAGCAGTACTTC	CATSDFSYEQYF
TRBV4-1	TRBJ2-1	TRBD2	few	TGCGCCAGCAGCCAAGGACTAGCGGTCGATGAGCAGTTCTTC	CASSQGLAVDEQFF
TRBV30	TRBJ1-5	TRBD1	-	TGTGCCTGGAGGGGACAGGGGGTTCAGCAGCCCCAGCATTTT	CAWRGQGVQQPQHF
TRBV12-3/TRBV12-4	TRBJ2-1	-	many	TGTGCCAGCAGGGGGGGTCAGGGAAGAATTGATAGCTCCTACAATGAGCAGTTCTTC	CASRGGQGRIDSSYNEQFF
TRBV20-1	TRBJ2-4	-	-	TGCAGTGCTATCCGGGATCATACCCCCAAAAACATTCAGTACTTC	CSAIRDHTPKNIQYF
TRBV11-1	TRBJ2-7	-	-	TGTGCCAGCAGCTTCCACAGGGAGCAGTACTTC	CASSFHREQYF
TRBV4-2	TRBJ2-2	-	few	TGTGCCAGCAGCCAGGGGACCCGGGGCCCTGAGGGAGCGGCCGGGGAGCTGTTTTTT	CASSQGTRGPEGAAGELFF
TRBV7-6	TRBJ2-7	TRBD2	few	TGTGCCAGCAGCTTAACTCGGGGGGGCCACGAGCAGTACTTC	CASSLTRGGHEQYF
TRBV7-9	TRBJ2-7	-	many	TGTGCCAGCAGCCGGGACGGCTACGAGCAGTACTTC	CASSRDGYEQYF
TRBV16	TRBJ1-2	-	-	TGTGCCAGCAGCCAATCGGACAGTCCGTATGGCTACACCTTC	CASSQSDSPYGYTF
TRBV23-1	TRBJ2-2	TRBD2	few	TGCGCCAGCAGTCAGATCCCCCCGCGGGAGGGGGACACCGGGGAGCTGTTTTTT	CASSQIPPREGDTGELFF
TRBV6-1	TRBJ1-1	-	few	TGTGCCAGCAGTGGACATGTCCCGAGGGACACTGAAGCTTTCTTT	CASSGHVPRDTEAFF
TRBV30	TRBJ1-1	-	few	TGTGCCTGGACAGGGGCTGAAGCTTTCTTT	CAWTGAEAFF
TRBV20-1	TRBJ2-1	TRBD2	-	TGCAGTGCTAAGCGGGCTAGCGGGGGGGCGAATGAGCAGTTCTTC	CSAKRASGGANEQFF
TRBV2	TRBJ1-1	TRBD1	few	TGTGCCAGCAGGCTGGACAGGGGAGTGAACACTGAAGCTTTCTTT	CASRLDRGVNTEAFF
TRBV7-9	TRBJ1-5	TRBD1	few	TGTGCCAGCAGCTTAGCTTGGACAGGGGGGGAGCCCCAGCATTTT	CASSLAWTGGEPQHF
TRBV20-1	TRBJ2-2	TRBD1	few	TGCAGTGCTAGTCCAGGGGGGAACACCGGGGAGCTGTTTTTT	CSASPGGNTGELFF
TRBV20-1	TRBJ2-2	TRBD2	-	TGCAGTGCTGGGACTAGCGGATCGAACACCGGGGAGCTGTTTTTT	CSAGTSGSNTGELFF
TRBV4-1	TRBJ2-5	TRBD1	many	TGCGCCAGCAGCCCTGGACAGACAGGGCTTCAAGAGACCCAGTACTTC	CASSPGQTGLQETQYF
TRBV19	TRBJ2-1	TRBD1	few	TGTGCCAGTAGCTCACAGGGGGATTACAATGAGCAGTTCTTC	CASSSQGDYNEQFF
TRBV18	TRBJ2-3	TRBD2	-	TGTGCCAGCTCACCGATTCTAGCGGACCTGGATACGCAGTATTTT	CASSPILADLDTQYF
TRBV10-3	TRBJ1-2	TRBD1	many	TGTGCCATCAGTGAGTCGGTCCAGGGGGCTGGCGGCTACACCTTC	CAISESVQGAGGYTF
TRBV2	TRBJ2-1	-	many	TGTGCCAGAATACCGGCGGGGCGGTACAATGAGCAGTTCTTC	CARIPAGRYNEQFF
TRBV5-5	TRBJ1-4	TRBD1	few	TGTGCCAGCAGCTGGACAGGGGTGAACGAAAAACTGTTTTTT	CASSWTGVNEKLFF
TRBV29-1	TRBJ2-2	-	few	TGCAGCGTTGTGTCGGGGGCTTACACCGGGGAGCTGTTTTTT	CSVVSGAYTGELFF
TRBV6-5	TRBJ1-1	-	-	TGTGCCAGCAGTTTGGGGGAGAGGAACACTGAAGCTTTCTTT	CASSLGERNTEAFF
TRBV7-3	TRBJ2-1	TRBD1	many	TGTGCCAGCAGCTTACAGGGGGCAACTGAGCAGTTCTTC	CASSLQGATEQFF
TRBV6-6	TRBJ1-2	-	-	TGTGCCAGCAGTCGCAGCGGGGAGAGCTACACCTTC	CASSRSGESYTF
TRBV6-6	TRBJ1-1	-	-	TGTGCCAGCAGTTCCCGCCGGGACAAGGGGAACACTGAAGCTTTCTTT	CASSSRRDKGNTEAFF
TRBV6-6	TRBJ2-3	-	few	TGTGCCAGCAGTTACTCTGGGATAAGCACAGATACGCAGTATTTT	CASSYSGISTDTQYF
TRBV24-1	TRBJ2-1	-	few	TGTGCCACCAGTCGCCAGCGGAATGAGCAGTTCTTC	CATSRQRNEQFF
TRBV5-1	TRBJ2-1	TRBD2	few	TGCGCCAGCAGCAAAGTAGCGGGAGGCATCTACAATGAGCAGTTCTTC	CASSKVAGGIYNEQFF
TRBV12-3/TRBV12-4	TRBJ2-6	TRBD1	-	TGTGCCAGCAGTCAGACAGGGGCTGGGGCCAACGTCCTGACTTTC	CASSQTGAGANVLTF
TRBV7-9	TRBJ2-7	-	few	TGTGCCAGCAGCCACCCGGGGGGCGCCTCCTACGAGCAGTACTTC	CASSHPGGASYEQYF
TRBV14	TRBJ2-7	TRBD1	many	TGTGCCAGCAGCCAAGGAGGGACAGGTAGCTACGAGCAGTACTTC	CASSQGGTGSYEQYF
TRBV5-1	TRBJ2-1	TRBD2	few	TGCGCCAGCAGACAAACTAGCGGGTCTTACAATGAGCAGTTCTTC	CASRQTSGSYNEQFF
TRBV6-1	TRBJ2-7	-	many	TGTGCCAGCAGTGAAACGACGGGTGGGGAGCAGTACTTC	CASSETTGGEQYF
TRBV7-2	TRBJ2-7	-	-	TGTGCCAGCAGCTCGGACGCCCCCTACGAGCAGTACTTC	CASSSDAPYEQYF
TRBV9	TRBJ1-3	-	many	TGTGCCAGCAGCGTAGTCCCCCAGGGATACGGGAACACCATATATTTT	CASSVVPQGYGNTIYF
TRBV6-5	TRBJ2-1	TRBD1	many	TGTGCCAGCGGGACAGGGGCATACAATGAGCAGTTCTTC	CASGTGAYNEQFF
TRBV11-2	TRBJ1-6	-	few	TGTGCCAGCAGTTCGGGATATAATTCACCCCTCCACTTT	CASSSGYNSPLHF
TRBV5-1	TRBJ1-3	TRBD1	many	TGCGCCAGCAGCGAGGGACAGGGGGCTTCTGGAAACACCATATATTTT	CASSEGQGASGNTIYF